Listed below are T cell receptor beta chains from one sample, sequenced in a study of cytomegalovirus exposure and HLA in healthy donors. The protocol was immunoSEQ multiplex PCR, while the TCRdb copy is restricted to in-frame clones and leaves out a portion. The sample contains fewer than 200,000 clones, about 13% of which appear only once. The sequenced sample was PBMCs. The origin of the receptors is a man aged 50 to 60 in good health and CMV-seropositive. The CDR3 runs from the conserved cysteine through the conserved F or W. Fields, in order: CDR3 length, J gene, D gene, V gene, clone size, CDR3 protein, CDR3 DNA. D genes are given only for firm matches. Some rows mark clone size as missing; the rest say once, few, many or name a class of expanded clone.

CDR3 length: 15
J gene: TRBJ2-3
D gene: TRBD1
V gene: TRBV9
clone size: few
CDR3 protein: CASSVEGAGTDTQYF
CDR3 DNA: TGTGCCAGCAGCGTAGAGGGGGCCGGCACAGATACGCAGTATTTT

CDR3 length: 14
J gene: TRBJ2-1
D gene: -
V gene: TRBV7-3
clone size: few
CDR3 protein: CASSLAGANNEQFF
CDR3 DNA: TGTGCCAGCAGCCTTGCGGGGGCCAACAATGAGCAGTTCTTC

CDR3 length: 15
J gene: TRBJ1-1
D gene: -
V gene: TRBV27
clone size: -
CDR3 protein: CASSTLRALYTEAFF
CDR3 DNA: TGTGCCAGCAGCACTCTGAGGGCATTATACACTGAAGCTTTCTTT

CDR3 length: 17
J gene: TRBJ2-6
D gene: TRBD1
V gene: TRBV19
clone size: -
CDR3 protein: CASRTGAGLSGANVLTF
CDR3 DNA: TGTGCCAGTAGGACAGGGGCAGGACTCTCTGGGGCCAACGTCCTGACTTTC

CDR3 length: 15
J gene: TRBJ2-5
D gene: -
V gene: TRBV11-2
clone size: few
CDR3 protein: CASSLGAFPQETQYF
CDR3 DNA: TGTGCCAGCAGCTTAGGGGCGTTCCCCCAAGAGACCCAGTACTTC

CDR3 length: 13
J gene: TRBJ2-5
D gene: -
V gene: TRBV7-9
clone size: few
CDR3 protein: CASRWHVQETQYF
CDR3 DNA: TGTGCCAGCAGATGGCACGTCCAAGAGACCCAGTACTTC

CDR3 length: 16
J gene: TRBJ1-1
D gene: TRBD1
V gene: TRBV9
clone size: few
CDR3 protein: CASSAVTGGAGTEAFF
CDR3 DNA: TGTGCCAGCAGCGCGGTTACAGGGGGCGCGGGAACTGAAGCTTTCTTT

CDR3 length: 14
J gene: TRBJ1-2
D gene: TRBD1
V gene: TRBV6-5
clone size: few
CDR3 protein: CASSYSTGGTGYTF
CDR3 DNA: TGTGCCAGCAGTTACTCGACAGGGGGTACTGGCTACACCTTC

CDR3 length: 13
J gene: TRBJ1-2
D gene: -
V gene: TRBV4-3
clone size: -
CDR3 protein: CASSTSFNYGYTF
CDR3 DNA: TGCGCCAGCAGCACTTCCTTTAACTATGGCTACACCTTC

CDR3 length: 20
J gene: TRBJ2-3
D gene: TRBD1
V gene: TRBV11-3
clone size: -
CDR3 protein: CASSPGWTGFNSLLTDTQYF
CDR3 DNA: TGTGCCAGCAGCCCCGGCTGGACAGGGTTCAACTCCCTTCTCACAGATACGCAGTATTTT

CDR3 length: 16
J gene: TRBJ1-1
D gene: TRBD1
V gene: TRBV5-4
clone size: few
CDR3 protein: CASSFPGQGMHTEAFF
CDR3 DNA: TGTGCCAGCAGCTTCCCGGGACAGGGCATGCACACTGAAGCTTTCTTT

CDR3 length: 13
J gene: TRBJ1-1
D gene: -
V gene: TRBV9
clone size: -
CDR3 protein: CASSPQGNTEAFF
CDR3 DNA: TGTGCCAGCAGCCCTCAGGGGAACACTGAAGCTTTCTTT

CDR3 length: 15
J gene: TRBJ1-5
D gene: -
V gene: TRBV28
clone size: -
CDR3 protein: CASSLLTAMNQPQHF
CDR3 DNA: TGTGCCAGCAGTTTACTGACAGCGATGAATCAGCCCCAGCATTTT

CDR3 length: 16
J gene: TRBJ2-1
D gene: TRBD1
V gene: TRBV7-2
clone size: few
CDR3 protein: CASSDGDRGRRDEQFF
CDR3 DNA: TGTGCCAGCAGCGATGGGGACAGGGGGCGCCGGGATGAGCAGTTCTTC

CDR3 length: 17
J gene: TRBJ2-1
D gene: -
V gene: TRBV28
clone size: few
CDR3 protein: CASSTLQGSGSHNEQFF
CDR3 DNA: TGTGCCAGCAGTACTTTACAGGGAAGCGGTAGCCACAATGAGCAGTTCTTC

CDR3 length: 15
J gene: TRBJ2-5
D gene: TRBD1
V gene: TRBV5-6
clone size: few
CDR3 protein: CASVPYRGARETQYF
CDR3 DNA: TGTGCCAGCGTTCCATACAGGGGTGCGAGGGAGACCCAGTACTTC

CDR3 length: 13
J gene: TRBJ2-3
D gene: -
V gene: TRBV7-3
clone size: -
CDR3 protein: CASSAYPTDTQYF
CDR3 DNA: TGTGCCAGCAGCGCCTACCCCACAGATACGCAGTATTTT

CDR3 length: 14
J gene: TRBJ1-1
D gene: TRBD1
V gene: TRBV2
clone size: -
CDR3 protein: CASSEEQGVTEAFF
CDR3 DNA: TGTGCCAGCAGTGAAGAACAGGGGGTGACTGAAGCTTTCTTT

CDR3 length: 17
J gene: TRBJ1-2
D gene: -
V gene: TRBV6-1
clone size: -
CDR3 protein: CASSAQRGPATNYGYTF
CDR3 DNA: TGTGCCAGCAGTGCACAGAGAGGGCCGGCGACTAACTATGGCTACACCTTC

CDR3 length: 13
J gene: TRBJ1-1
D gene: -
V gene: TRBV9
clone size: few
CDR3 protein: CASSVDQDTEAFF
CDR3 DNA: TGTGCCAGCAGCGTAGATCAGGACACTGAAGCTTTCTTT

CDR3 length: 11
J gene: TRBJ2-5
D gene: -
V gene: TRBV29-1
clone size: -
CDR3 protein: CSARWGETKYF
CDR3 DNA: TGCAGCGCACGATGGGGGGAGACCAAGTACTTC

CDR3 length: 12
J gene: TRBJ2-7
D gene: -
V gene: TRBV30
clone size: -
CDR3 protein: CAWSVRGYEQYF
CDR3 DNA: TGTGCCTGGAGTGTACGGGGTTACGAGCAGTACTTC

CDR3 length: 16
J gene: TRBJ2-5
D gene: TRBD1
V gene: TRBV5-1
clone size: few
CDR3 protein: CASSWAGTGGEKTQYF
CDR3 DNA: TGCGCCAGCAGCTGGGCCGGGACAGGGGGCGAAAAGACCCAGTACTTC

CDR3 length: 12
J gene: TRBJ1-6
D gene: -
V gene: TRBV10-3
clone size: few
CDR3 protein: CAISDPDSPLHF
CDR3 DNA: TGTGCCATCAGTGATCCGGATTCACCCCTCCACTTT

CDR3 length: 16
J gene: TRBJ1-5
D gene: -
V gene: TRBV4-1
clone size: few
CDR3 protein: CASSQDWGPLNQPQHF
CDR3 DNA: TGCGCCAGCAGCCAAGATTGGGGGCCCCTAAATCAGCCCCAGCATTTT

CDR3 length: 18
J gene: TRBJ2-7
D gene: -
V gene: TRBV14
clone size: -
CDR3 protein: CASSPPFWGDFKMDEQYF
CDR3 DNA: TGTGCCAGCAGCCCGCCATTCTGGGGAGACTTCAAGATGGACGAGCAGTACTTC

CDR3 length: 15
J gene: TRBJ1-6
D gene: -
V gene: TRBV7-2
clone size: -
CDR3 protein: CASSFMSSYNSPLHF
CDR3 DNA: TGTGCCAGCAGCTTCATGAGCTCCTATAATTCACCCCTCCACTTT

CDR3 length: 14
J gene: TRBJ2-5
D gene: -
V gene: TRBV5-1
clone size: -
CDR3 protein: CASREDARKETQYF
CDR3 DNA: TGCGCCAGCAGAGAGGATGCCCGGAAAGAGACCCAGTACTTC

CDR3 length: 14
J gene: TRBJ1-2
D gene: -
V gene: TRBV4-3
clone size: -
CDR3 protein: CASSQDTYLYGYTF
CDR3 DNA: TGCGCCAGCAGCCAAGATACCTATCTCTATGGCTACACCTTC

CDR3 length: 13
J gene: TRBJ2-5
D gene: -
V gene: TRBV7-9
clone size: -
CDR3 protein: CASTLLAEETQYF
CDR3 DNA: TGTGCCAGCACTCTGTTAGCGGAAGAGACCCAGTACTTC

CDR3 length: 19
J gene: TRBJ2-2
D gene: TRBD2
V gene: TRBV7-2
clone size: -
CDR3 protein: CASSLVGLAGARGTGELFF
CDR3 DNA: TGTGCCAGCAGCTTAGTTGGGCTAGCGGGGGCCAGGGGGACCGGGGAGCTGTTTTTT

CDR3 length: 18
J gene: TRBJ2-2
D gene: TRBD1
V gene: TRBV15
clone size: -
CDR3 protein: CATSSFRGTGTNTGELFF
CDR3 DNA: TGTGCCACCAGCAGTTTTAGGGGGACAGGTACGAACACCGGGGAGCTGTTTTTT

CDR3 length: 15
J gene: TRBJ2-2
D gene: TRBD1
V gene: TRBV6-6
clone size: -
CDR3 protein: CASRPDRGRTGELFF
CDR3 DNA: TGTGCCAGCAGGCCGGACAGGGGACGTACCGGGGAGCTGTTTTTT

CDR3 length: 15
J gene: TRBJ1-1
D gene: TRBD1
V gene: TRBV2
clone size: few
CDR3 protein: CASRDDRGLNTEAFF
CDR3 DNA: TGTGCCAGCAGAGACGACAGGGGGCTTAACACTGAAGCTTTCTTT

CDR3 length: 13
J gene: TRBJ1-1
D gene: -
V gene: TRBV5-5
clone size: few
CDR3 protein: CASGLQGNTEAFF
CDR3 DNA: TGTGCCAGCGGGCTACAGGGTAACACTGAAGCTTTCTTT

CDR3 length: 15
J gene: TRBJ2-5
D gene: TRBD2
V gene: TRBV7-2
clone size: -
CDR3 protein: CASSLASGSQETQYF
CDR3 DNA: TGTGCCAGCAGCTTAGCTAGCGGGAGCCAAGAGACCCAGTACTTC

CDR3 length: 15
J gene: TRBJ1-3
D gene: TRBD1
V gene: TRBV5-5
clone size: few
CDR3 protein: CASSTAGQGRGTIYF
CDR3 DNA: TGTGCCAGCAGCACTGCGGGACAGGGTAGGGGCACCATATATTTT

CDR3 length: 16
J gene: TRBJ1-5
D gene: TRBD1
V gene: TRBV19
clone size: few
CDR3 protein: CANGPGGRGQGQPQHF
CDR3 DNA: TGTGCCAATGGTCCAGGGGGTAGGGGGCAAGGTCAGCCCCAGCATTTT

CDR3 length: 16
J gene: TRBJ1-6
D gene: TRBD1
V gene: TRBV5-1
clone size: few
CDR3 protein: CASSLGRQGTNSPLHF
CDR3 DNA: TGCGCCAGCAGCTTGGGTAGACAGGGGACTAATTCACCCCTCCACTTT

CDR3 length: 15
J gene: TRBJ1-4
D gene: TRBD1
V gene: TRBV28
clone size: -
CDR3 protein: CASRLSGPGGEKLFF
CDR3 DNA: TGTGCCAGCAGGCTCTCGGGGCCAGGGGGCGAAAAACTGTTTTTT

CDR3 length: 15
J gene: TRBJ2-1
D gene: -
V gene: TRBV5-4
clone size: -
CDR3 protein: CASSLDGSSYNEQFF
CDR3 DNA: TGTGCCAGCAGCCTGGACGGGAGCTCCTACAATGAGCAGTTCTTC

CDR3 length: 13
J gene: TRBJ1-1
D gene: -
V gene: TRBV4-2
clone size: -
CDR3 protein: CASSGGGWTEAFF
CDR3 DNA: TGTGCCAGCAGCGGTGGAGGGTGGACTGAAGCTTTCTTT

CDR3 length: 13
J gene: TRBJ1-4
D gene: -
V gene: TRBV5-1
clone size: -
CDR3 protein: CASSPGQNEKLFF
CDR3 DNA: TGCGCCAGCAGCCCCGGACAGAATGAAAAACTGTTTTTT

CDR3 length: 14
J gene: TRBJ2-5
D gene: TRBD2
V gene: TRBV7-9
clone size: -
CDR3 protein: CASSRGTSQETQYF
CDR3 DNA: TGTGCCAGCAGCCGAGGGACTAGTCAAGAGACCCAGTACTTC

CDR3 length: 13
J gene: TRBJ2-5
D gene: -
V gene: TRBV7-3
clone size: -
CDR3 protein: CASSPSYQETQYF
CDR3 DNA: TGTGCCAGCAGCCCTTCGTACCAAGAGACCCAGTACTTC

CDR3 length: 14
J gene: TRBJ1-2
D gene: -
V gene: TRBV28
clone size: -
CDR3 protein: CASSPAGGAGGYTF
CDR3 DNA: TGTGCCAGCAGTCCCGCAGGAGGGGCGGGTGGCTACACCTTC

CDR3 length: 12
J gene: TRBJ2-3
D gene: TRBD1
V gene: TRBV6-1
clone size: -
CDR3 protein: CASRIPGQQQYF
CDR3 DNA: TGTGCCAGCAGGATTCCGGGACAGCAGCAGTATTTT

CDR3 length: 14
J gene: TRBJ1-2
D gene: -
V gene: TRBV7-9
clone size: -
CDR3 protein: CASSPNGITRGYTF
CDR3 DNA: TGTGCCAGCAGCCCTAATGGGATTACTAGGGGCTACACCTTC

CDR3 length: 15
J gene: TRBJ2-2
D gene: -
V gene: TRBV11-2
clone size: -
CDR3 protein: CASSLGPGWTGELFF
CDR3 DNA: TGTGCCAGCAGCTTAGGTCCAGGCTGGACCGGGGAGCTGTTTTTT